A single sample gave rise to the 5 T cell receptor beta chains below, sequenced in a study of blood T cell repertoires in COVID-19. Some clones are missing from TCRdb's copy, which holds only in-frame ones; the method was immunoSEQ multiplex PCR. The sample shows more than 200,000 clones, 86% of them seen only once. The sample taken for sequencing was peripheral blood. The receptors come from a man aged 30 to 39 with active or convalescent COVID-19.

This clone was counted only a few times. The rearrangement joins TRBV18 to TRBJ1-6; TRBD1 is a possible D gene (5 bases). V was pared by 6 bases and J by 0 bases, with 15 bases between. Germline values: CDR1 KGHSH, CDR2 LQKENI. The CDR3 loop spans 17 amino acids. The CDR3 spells CASSQLGRASYNSPLHF. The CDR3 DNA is TGTGCCAGCTCTCAGCTCGGCAGGGCCTCCTATAATTCACCCCTCCACTTT.

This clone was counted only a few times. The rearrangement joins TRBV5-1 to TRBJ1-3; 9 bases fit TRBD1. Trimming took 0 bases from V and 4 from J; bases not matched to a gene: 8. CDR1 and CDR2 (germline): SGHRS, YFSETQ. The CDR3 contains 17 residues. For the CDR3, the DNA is TGCGCCAGCAGCTTGGGGACAGGGGATTATGGAGGAAACACCATATATTTT. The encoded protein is CASSLGTGDYGGNTIYF.

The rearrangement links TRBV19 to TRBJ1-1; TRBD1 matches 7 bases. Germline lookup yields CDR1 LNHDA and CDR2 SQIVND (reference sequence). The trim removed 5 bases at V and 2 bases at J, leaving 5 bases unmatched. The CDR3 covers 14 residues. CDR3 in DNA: TGTGCCAGTAGTCCATGGACAGGAAACACTGAAGCTTTCTTT. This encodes CASSPWTGNTEAFF.

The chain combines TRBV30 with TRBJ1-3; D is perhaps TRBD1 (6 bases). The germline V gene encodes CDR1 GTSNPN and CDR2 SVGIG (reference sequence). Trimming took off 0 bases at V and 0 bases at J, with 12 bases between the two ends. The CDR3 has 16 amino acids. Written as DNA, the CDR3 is TGTGCCTGGAGTGTAGGGACACCCGACTCTGGAAACACCATATATTTT. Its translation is CAWSVGTPDSGNTIYF.

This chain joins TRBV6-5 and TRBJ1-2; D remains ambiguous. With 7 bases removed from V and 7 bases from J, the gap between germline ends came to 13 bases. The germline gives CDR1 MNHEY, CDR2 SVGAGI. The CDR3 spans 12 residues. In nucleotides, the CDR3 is TGTGCCAGCAAGCTTACAGAAAGTGGCTACACCTTC. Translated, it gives CASKLTESGYTF.